One sample yielded the 30 T cell receptor beta chains listed below, sequenced in a study of OX40 agonist ivuxolimab in advanced cancers. Assay used: immunoSEQ multiplex PCR; TCRdb lists only in-frame clones, some missing. Of more than 35,000 clones listed, around 89% are singletons. The sample here was CD4+ or CD8+ T cells sorted from blood, taken in a trial of the OX40 agonist ivuxolimab. Every receptor here comes from an adult with an advanced solid tumor such as melanoma, head and neck, liver or kidney cancer.

The chain has TRBV2 and TRBJ2-2; 8 bases line up with TRBD1. This CDR3 spans 15 amino acids. Germline V gives CDR1 SNHLY, CDR2 FYNNEI. The J segment lost 6 bases and the V segment lost 7 bases, leaving 10 bases of the junction unmatched. The CDR3 DNA follows: TGTGCCAGCATCCTCGGACAGGGAGTCCCCGGGGAGCTGTTTTTT. Translated: CASILGQGVPGELFF.

Worth noting for this clone: The same CDR3 arises from other DNA sequences in this sample as well. V usage is TRBV28 and J usage is TRBJ2-5; 9 positions match TRBD2. With 4 bases clipped from V and 5 bases from J, the junction kept 5 bases outside the gene matches. This CDR3 region has 14 residues. CDR1 and CDR2 from the germline V gene are MDHEN and SYDVKM. The CDR3 bases are TGTGCCAGCAGTTCACTAGCGGGTAGGGAGACCCAGTACTTC. This translates into CASSSLAGRETQYF.

The chain recombines TRBV4-1 with TRBJ1-1; D is perhaps TRBD1 (6 bases). This CDR3 is 15 amino acids long. The germline V gene encodes CDR1 MGHRA and CDR2 YSYEKL. Trimming took 4 bases from V and 7 from J, leaving 19 bases between them. The CDR3 nucleotides are TGCGCCAGCAGCCGAGAGGCAGGGGAGTTCGGTGAAGCTTTCTTT. It is translated as CASSREAGEFGEAFF.

The chain uses TRBV30 and TRBJ1-1, with a weak D call TRBD1 (6 bases). V shed 2 bases and J shed 4 bases, with 20 bases lying between them. The CDR3 spans 16 residues. The germline V gene has CDR1 GTSNPN and CDR2 SVGIG (reference sequence). CDR3 amino acids: CAWSFMGSGVSTEAFF. CDR3 DNA: TGTGCCTGGAGTTTTATGGGTTCAGGGGTGAGCACTGAAGCTTTCTTT.

The chain is built from TRBV10-3 and TRBJ2-2, with 8 nucleotides matching TRBD1. CDR3 length: 18 amino acids. The germline gives CDR1 ENHRY, CDR2 SYGVKD. V was pared by 0 bases and J by 4 bases, with 10 bases of the junction left unmatched. CDR3 nucleotide sequence: TGTGCCATCAGTGAGTCGACCAGGGGGCAACGGGGCACCGGGGAGCTGTTTTTT. Translation gives CAISESTRGQRGTGELFF.

The chain couples TRBV7-9 to TRBJ1-1, with 7 bases identical to TRBD1. This CDR3 contains 17 residues. CDR1 SEHNR and CDR2 FQNEAQ come from the germline V gene (reference sequence). Trimming at V came to 5 bases and at J to 3 bases, leaving 15 bases not matched to a gene. The CDR3 here is CASSPLRDSTIDTEAFF. The CDR3 region has the DNA TGTGCCAGCAGCCCTCTAAGGGACAGTACCATAGACACTGAAGCTTTCTTT.

This chain links TRBV6-5 with TRBJ2-5; TRBD2 is a possible D gene (6 bases). CDR1 is MNHEY and CDR2 is SVGAGI in the germline V gene. The CDR3 spans 14 residues. Trimming left V 2 bases short and J 2 bases short, with 9 bases between. The CDR3 spells CASSYRDLQETQYF. CDR3 DNA: TGTGCCAGCAGTTACAGGGACTTACAAGAGACCCAGTACTTC.

V and J are TRBV6-5 and TRBJ2-7; D is possibly TRBD1 (6 bases). Germline lookup yields CDR1 MNHEY and CDR2 SVGAGI. This CDR3 is 13 amino acids long. Trimming shortened V by 0 bases and J by 3 bases, and 6 bases separated the two germline ends. This CDR3 is CASSYSDSYEQYF. DNA for the CDR3: TGTGCCAGCAGTTACTCGGACAGCTACGAGCAGTACTTC.

The gene calls are TRBV11-2 and TRBJ2-3, with D unresolved. The CDR3 has 12 residues. Trimming shortened V by 3 bases and J by 4 bases, and 5 bases separated the two germline ends. Germline assignment: CDR1 SGHAT and CDR2 FQNNGV. The CDR3 loop is CASSLDSDTQYF. The CDR3 coding sequence is TGTGCCAGCAGCTTGGATTCAGATACGCAGTATTTT.

V gene TRBV27 combines with J gene TRBJ2-2; 8 bases map to TRBD2. V lost 5 bases, J lost 0 bases, and 8 bases stayed unmatched. Germline CDR1 is MNHEY and CDR2 is SMNVEV (reference sequence). The CDR3 is 17 residues long. CDR3 DNA: TGTGCCAGCAGTAAAATAGCGGGGCCTGCGAACACCGGGGAGCTGTTTTTT. The encoded protein is CASSKIAGPANTGELFF.

This clone has ten or more counts. The chain couples TRBV29-1 to TRBJ1-1, with TRBD1 matching 8 bases. CDR1 is SQVTM and CDR2 is ANQGSEA in the germline V gene. J lost 3 bases, V lost 6 bases, and 3 bases had no gene match. The CDR3 spans 12 residues. The CDR3 here is CSVETGDTEAFF. As DNA, the CDR3 is TGCAGCGTGGAGACAGGGGACACTGAAGCTTTCTTT.

The chain combines TRBV6-5 with TRBJ2-7; 9 positions match TRBD1. After removal of 5 bases from V and 3 bases from J, the junction contained 8 bases not matched to a gene. Germline V gives CDR1 MNHEY, CDR2 SVGAGI. The CDR3 extends over 15 amino acids. CDR3 amino acids: CASSIGTGGFYEQYF. The CDR3 DNA is TGTGCCAGCAGTATCGGCACAGGGGGCTTCTACGAGCAGTACTTC.

V and J are TRBV7-8 and TRBJ2-3, with D maybe TRBD2 (5 bases). This CDR3 region has 14 residues. From germline, CDR1 is SGHVS and CDR2 FQNEAQ. V dropped 5 bases and J dropped 4 bases, with 13 bases sitting between them. The CDR3: CASSTLGVADTQYF. The CDR3 region has the DNA TGTGCCAGCAGCACCCTCGGGGTTGCAGATACGCAGTATTTT.

This chain links TRBV9 with TRBJ2-5; D might be TRBD1 (5 bases). Trimming removed 2 bases at V and 5 bases at J, with 16 bases between. The CDR3 is 15 residues long. Looked up from germline, CDR1 is SGDLS and CDR2 is YYNGEE. In DNA, the CDR3 is TGTGCCAGCAGCGTGAGTGGCTCCCCAGGGGAGACCCAGTACTTC. Amino acids: CASSVSGSPGETQYF.

The chain carries TRBV27 and TRBJ2-3; D is uncertain. The CDR3 is made up of 12 amino acids. Trimming stripped 5 bases from V and 6 bases from J, with 9 bases between. Germline assignment: CDR1 MNHEY and CDR2 SMNVEV (reference sequence). The chain's CDR3 is CASSGTRDTQYF. The CDR3 nucleotides are TGTGCCAGCAGTGGCACCCGGGATACGCAGTATTTT.

The chain uses TRBV11-2 and TRBJ2-7; 7 positions agree with TRBD2. V shed 5 bases and J 4 bases; nucleotides not matched to a gene: 11. CDR1 SGHAT and CDR2 FQNNGV come from the germline V gene. This CDR3 has 15 residues. In nucleotides, the CDR3 is TGTGCCAGCAGCGGGGTTGGCGGGGGTACATACGAGCAGTACTTC. It is translated as CASSGVGGGTYEQYF.

This clone showed up just once. V is TRBV5-4 and J is TRBJ1-6, with TRBD1 as a possible D gene (6 bases). The CDR3 has 15 amino acids. Per the germline V gene, CDR1 is SGHNT and CDR2 is YYREEE (reference sequence). V shed 4 bases and J shed 8 bases, with 16 bases lying between them. The CDR3 DNA follows: TGTGCCAGCAGCCAAAGGGGGGGCCCCTATTCACCCCTCCACTTT. It specifies CASSQRGGPYSPLHF.

This chain links TRBV27 with TRBJ2-7, with 9 bases fitting TRBD2. CDR1 is MNHEY, CDR2 SMNVEV, per germline (reference sequence). The CDR3 consists of 15 residues. The ends lost 6 bases at V and 0 bases at J; junction bases unmatched: 6. CDR3 in amino acids: CASSPSGGPSYEQYF. DNA for the CDR3: TGTGCCAGCAGCCCGAGCGGGGGGCCCTCCTACGAGCAGTACTTC.

The rearrangement uses TRBV5-6 and TRBJ2-7; a weak D match, TRBD1 (6 bases). Germline CDR1 SGHDT, CDR2 YYEEEE. This CDR3 has 14 amino acids. V lost 4 bases to trimming and J lost 2 bases, with 13 bases between them. The CDR3 DNA sequence: TGTGCCAGCAGCGACCAGGGGATTGCCTACGAGCAGTACTTC. Protein product: CASSDQGIAYEQYF. The entire variable domain, with the rest obtained from reference TRBV5-6 and TRBJ2-7, is as follows: DAGVTQSPTHLIKTRGQQVTLRCSPKSGHDTVSWYQQALGQGPQFIFQYYEEEERQRGNFPDRFSGHQFPNYSSELNVNALLLGDSALYLCASSDQGIAYEQYFGPGTRLTVT.

V is TRBV6-1 and J is TRBJ2-2, with 11 bases aligning to TRBD1. The length of the CDR3 is 16 residues. V gave up 2 bases and J gave up 6 bases; unmatched junction bases: 5. The germline V gene has CDR1 MNHNS and CDR2 SASEGT. CDR3: CASSERTGGYAGELFF. As DNA, the CDR3 is TGTGCCAGCAGTGAACGGACAGGGGGCTATGCCGGGGAGCTGTTTTTT.

This clone was found once. V gene TRBV6-6 combines with J gene TRBJ2-7; D is uncertain. This CDR3 is built from 13 residues. V dropped 6 bases and J dropped 3 bases, with 12 bases sitting between them. The germline V gene has CDR1 MNHNY and CDR2 SVGAGI (reference sequence). CDR3 bases: TGTGCCAGCAGACCCCCCCAGAACTACGAGCAGTACTTC. This translates into CASRPPQNYEQYF.

The CDR3 bases are TGCAGTGCTAATCCCCGAGGCATTCAGTACTTC. Its protein product is CSANPRGIQYF. V is TRBV20-1 and J is TRBJ2-4; D call uncertain. The germline gives CDR1 DFQATT, CDR2 SNEGSKA (reference sequence). V lost 4 bases and J lost 9, with 10 bases in between. The CDR3 runs 11 residues.

This clone was detected once. The chain couples TRBV7-9 to TRBJ2-5; D is perhaps TRBD1 (6 bases). Looked up from germline, CDR1 is SEHNR and CDR2 is FQNEAQ (reference sequence). This CDR3 is 14 amino acids long. The V and J ends lost 6 bases and 3 bases respectively, with 14 bases between them. CDR3 coding DNA: TGTGCCAGCAGACATTGGGGGCGAGAAGAGACCCAGTACTTC. Amino acid sequence: CASRHWGREETQYF.

The chain is built from TRBV30 and TRBJ2-7, with D unresolved. The germline CDR1 and CDR2 sequences are GTSNPN and SVGIG (reference sequence). CDR3 length equals 15 residues. V was clipped by 2 bases and J by 0 bases, with 14 bases between them. In DNA form, the CDR3 reads TGTGCCTGGAGTCGAAACCTCGGGCGCTCCTACGAGCAGTACTTC. Protein product: CAWSRNLGRSYEQYF.

The V and J genes are TRBV27 and TRBJ2-7, with TRBD1 as a possible D gene (5 bases). Germline lookup yields CDR1 MNHEY and CDR2 SMNVEV (reference sequence). V lost 6 bases and J 4 bases, leaving 13 bases between the germline ends. This CDR3 spans 13 amino acids. CDR3 residues: CASRPTGVYEQYF. CDR3 sequence (DNA): TGTGCCAGCAGACCTACAGGAGTATACGAGCAGTACTTC.

In nucleotides, the CDR3 is TGCGCCAGCAGCTGGGACAGTTCCAATGCTGAAGCTTTCTTT. It encodes CASSWDSSNAEAFF. The chain employs TRBV4-1 and TRBJ1-1; TRBD1 matches at 7 bases. This CDR3 has 14 residues. V trimming: 5 bases; J trimming: 6 bases; junction bases outside the gene matches: 9. The germline V gene has CDR1 MGHRA and CDR2 YSYEKL.

The chain combines TRBV14 with TRBJ1-3; D remains ambiguous. In germline, CDR1 is SGHDN, CDR2 FVKESK. Trimming stripped 1 base from V and 3 bases from J, with 7 bases between. There are 14 residues in the CDR3. CDR3 loop: CASSQVGSGNTIYF. Written as DNA, the CDR3 is TGTGCCAGCAGCCAAGTGGGAAGTGGAAACACCATATATTTT.

The chain couples TRBV5-3 to TRBJ2-7; D might be TRBD1 (5 bases). TRBV5-3 is an open reading frame whose function is uncertain. V was clipped by 6 bases and J by 1 base, with 8 bases between them. The CDR3 contains 12 residues. In DNA form, the CDR3 reads TGTGCCAGAAACAGACAGTCCTACGAGCAGTACTTC. Its protein product is CARNRQSYEQYF.

This clone was observed a handful of times. The chain recombines TRBV27 with TRBJ2-3; 12 bases are shared with TRBD2. CDR1 MNHEY and CDR2 SMNVEV come from the germline V gene (reference sequence). The junction had 8 bases not matched to a gene; V was cut back by 5 bases and J by 5 bases. This CDR3 has 16 residues. CDR3 protein: CASSPASGGAVDTQYF. The CDR3 nucleotides are TGTGCCAGCAGTCCCGCTAGCGGGGGGGCTGTAGATACGCAGTATTTT.

CDR3: CASSSGVTGELFF. In DNA, the CDR3 is TGTGCCAGCAGCTCGGGAGTTACCGGGGAGCTGTTTTTT. The chain recombines TRBV11-3 with TRBJ2-2; perhaps TRBD2 as D (6 bases). Germline assignment: CDR1 SGHNT and CDR2 YENEEA. This CDR3 is 13 amino acids long. V lost 4 bases to trimming and J lost 5 bases, with 8 bases between them.